These T cell receptor beta chains were read from a single sample in a study of T cell changes during pregnancy in multiple sclerosis. Sequenced by immunoSEQ multiplex PCR; TCRdb stores in-frame clones only, minus some. The data hold tens of thousands of clones, with about 90% observed a single time. The sequenced sample was CD8+ T cells from peripheral blood mononuclear cells, obtained before pregnancy. All receptors come from a female donor with multiple sclerosis, enrolled in a pregnancy study. CDR3s include the opening cysteine and the closing phenylalanine or tryptophan. Each record gives: D gene, J gene, V gene, CDR3 protein, CDR3 DNA. D genes are given only for firm matches.

>TRBD1|TRBJ2-7|TRBV29-1
CSVEDGRGLEQYF
TGCAGCGTTGAGGACGGCAGGGGGCTTGAGCAGTACTTC
>NA|TRBJ1-2|TRBV4-1
CASSQARGSVKGYTF
TGCGCCAGCAGCCAAGCAAGGGGCTCAGTGAAAGGCTACACCTTC
>TRBD1|TRBJ1-1|TRBV6-4
CASSEQGGTEAFF
TGTGCCAGCAGCGAACAGGGGGGAACTGAAGCTTTCTTT
>NA|TRBJ1-5|TRBV19
CASSISFNSNQPQHF
TGTGCCAGTAGTATATCGTTTAATAGCAATCAGCCCCAGCATTTT
>NA|TRBJ1-2|TRBV19
CASSIRGQSPSYGYTF
TGTGCCAGTAGTATCCGCGGACAGTCACCCTCCTATGGCTACACCTTC
>NA|TRBJ1-1|TRBV27
CASKGGLGTEAFF
TGTGCCAGCAAAGGAGGGCTGGGCACTGAAGCTTTCTTT
>TRBD2|TRBJ2-1|TRBV6-4
CASSPFLSGDNEQFF
TGTGCCAGCAGCCCATTTCTTAGCGGGGACAATGAGCAGTTCTTC
>TRBD2|TRBJ2-7|TRBV27
CASSWGGASYEQYF
TGTGCCAGCAGTTGGGGAGGGGCGTCCTACGAGCAGTACTTC
>NA|TRBJ1-5|TRBV6-1
CASRRESQPQHF
TGTGCCAGCAGAAGGGAGTCCCAGCCCCAGCATTTT
>NA|TRBJ1-1|TRBV6-1
CASSEAAGFGNTEAFF
TGTGCCAGCAGTGAAGCAGCGGGTTTCGGGAACACTGAAGCTTTCTTT